Presented here are 25 T cell receptor beta chains from one specimen sequenced in a study of vaccination effects on CD4 cells after COVID-19. Their antigen targets remain unknown. Within the ViraFEST assay, antigen-specific CD4+ T cells underwent expansion with viral peptide pools prior to sequencing. The culture ran for around 10 days before CD4+ T cells were isolated. The person acquired a PCR-confirmed SARS-CoV-2 infection between March and December 2020. Method: immunoSEQ multiplex PCR; TCRdb's copy keeps in-frame clones and lacks some. The table includes roughly 57,000 clones, more than 65% detected once. The source material was CD4+ T cells from PBMCs cultured with HIV peptides, sampled before COVID-19 vaccination. This sample's subset: HIV-1 Nef peptide pool negative control/reference culture. The receptors shown here come from a human donor who had a prior SARS-CoV-2 infection.

This clone showed up just a few times. This chain links TRBV9 with TRBJ2-2; 8 bases line up with TRBD1. V gave up 4 bases and J gave up 3 bases; unmatched junction bases: 8. This CDR3 comprises 16 residues. Per the germline V gene, CDR1 is SGDLS and CDR2 is YYNGEE. The CDR3 nucleotides are TGTGCCAGCAGCCTGCTCCAGGGGGCAGACACCGGGGAGCTGTTTTTT. This gives the protein CASSLLQGADTGELFF.

The chain links TRBV4-3 to TRBJ2-1, with 11 nucleotides matching TRBD2. The CDR3 covers 15 residues. With V trimmed by 4 bases and J by 7 bases, 6 bases remained unmatched. Germline CDR1 is LGHNA and CDR2 is YSLEER. CDR3 sequence (DNA): TGCGCCAGCAGCCTACTTCTAGCGGGAGGAAATGAGCAGTTCTTC. This codes for CASSLLLAGGNEQFF.

The J gene is TRBJ1-2, the V gene TRBV6-4; the match to TRBD1 covers 8 bases. The CDR3 consists of 16 residues. CDR1 is MRHNA and CDR2 is SNTAGT in the germline V gene. V was clipped by 3 bases and J by 8 bases; unmatched bases: 14. CDR3 amino acids: CASSERGDRSLYGYTF. CDR3 in DNA: TGTGCCAGCAGTGAGAGGGGGGACAGGTCCCTTTACGGCTACACCTTC.

The genes are TRBV5-1 and TRBJ2-7, with 7 bases aligning to TRBD1. CDR1 and CDR2 (germline): SGHRS, YFSETQ. This CDR3 has 12 residues. The ends lost 4 bases at V and 7 bases at J; junction bases unmatched: 5. In DNA form, the CDR3 reads TGCGCCAGCAGCCGAACAGGGGAAGAGCAGTACTTC. It translates to CASSRTGEEQYF.

A single count supports this clone. The chain uses TRBV3-1 (or the pseudogene TRBV3-2) and TRBJ1-2; a possible D gene is TRBD1 (5 bases). V lost 1 base to trimming and J lost 6 bases, with 9 bases between them. Germline CDR1 reads LGHDT; CDR2 reads YNNKEL (reference sequence). The CDR3 runs to 13 residues. CDR3 DNA sequence: TGTGCCAGCAGCCAAGCCCAGGGTGATGGCTACACCTTC. As protein: CASSQAQGDGYTF.

J is TRBJ1-5 and V is TRBV4-2; 11 positions agree with TRBD1. CDR3 length: 18 amino acids. Germline trimming cut 4 bases from V and 5 bases from J; bases unmatched to any gene: 13. Germline loops: CDR1 LGHNA, CDR2 YNFKEQ. The CDR3 spells CASSLMGTGGFPDQPQHF. The DNA for the CDR3 is TGTGCCAGCAGCCTAATGGGGACAGGGGGTTTTCCGGATCAGCCCCAGCATTTT.

This sequence joins TRBV9 and TRBJ1-3; D not certain. Germline V gene data show CDR1 as SGDLS and CDR2 as YYNGEE. Deletions cut 0 bases from V and 2 bases from J, with 15 bases between. This CDR3 is 17 amino acids long. The CDR3 DNA is TGTGCCAGCAGCGTAGGGGCCTCCGAGCCTACTGGAAACACCATATATTTT. The encoded protein is CASSVGASEPTGNTIYF. Combining the CDR3 with reference TRBV9 and TRBJ1-3 gives the whole variable domain DSGVTQTPKHLITATGQRVTLRCSPRSGDLSVYWYQQSLDQGLQFLIQYYNGEERAKGNILERFSAQQFPDLHSELNLSSLELGDSALYFCASSVGASEPTGNTIYFGEGSWLTVV.

This clone came up once. This chain uses TRBV4-1 with TRBJ2-1, with TRBD2 matching over 8 bases. The germline V gene has CDR1 MGHRA and CDR2 YSYEKL. After removal of 1 base from V and 2 bases from J, the junction contained 13 bases not matched to a gene. The CDR3 runs to 19 residues. The CDR3 protein is CASSQVWGRRGGTYNEQFF. As DNA, the CDR3 is TGCGCCAGCAGCCAAGTTTGGGGGCGACGGGGGGGAACCTACAATGAGCAGTTCTTC.

The chain is built from TRBV5-6 and TRBJ1-6; perhaps TRBD1 as D (5 bases). This CDR3 spans 16 amino acids. V lost 4 bases, J lost 13 bases, and 24 bases lay in between. The germline CDR1 and CDR2 sequences are SGHDT and YYEEEE. This CDR3 is CASSIVQVAGPVPLHF. The CDR3 DNA reads as TGTGCCAGCAGCATCGTACAAGTTGCAGGGCCGGTGCCCCTCCACTTT.

This chain uses TRBV19 with TRBJ2-5; possible D gene TRBD1, 6 bases. The CDR3 is 17 residues long. The V end lost 4 bases, the J end lost 3 bases, and 21 bases lay between the germline ends. CDR1 LNHDA and CDR2 SQIVND come from the germline V gene (reference sequence). The CDR3 spells CASSRSLRGRTEETQYF. DNA for the CDR3: TGTGCCAGTAGTAGAAGCCTGCGTGGACGGACAGAAGAGACCCAGTACTTC.

The gene calls are TRBV6-5 and TRBJ2-2; D is unclear. The CDR3 length is 11 residues. Germline V gives CDR1 MNHEY, CDR2 SVGAGI. The V end lost 7 bases, the J end lost 5 bases, and 5 bases lay between the germline ends. As DNA, the CDR3 is TGTGCCAGCAAAACAACCGGGGAGCTGTTTTTT. Translation gives CASKTTGELFF.

The rearrangement links TRBV19 to TRBJ1-1; no firm D call. The CDR3 length is 13 residues. Germline V lookup: CDR1 LNHDA, CDR2 SQIVND (reference sequence). V lost 7 bases and J lost 0, with 9 bases in between. The CDR3 protein is CASTPRVNTEAFF. CDR3 nucleotide sequence: TGTGCCAGTACTCCCCGCGTGAACACTGAAGCTTTCTTT.

V and J are TRBV18 and TRBJ1-2; tentative D call: TRBD1 (5 bases). CDR3 length: 14 residues. Germline V gene lookup returns CDR1 KGHSH and CDR2 LQKENI. The V and J ends lost 4 bases and 0 bases respectively, with 9 bases between them. CDR3: CASSLQGANYGYTF. CDR3 coding DNA: TGTGCCAGCTCACTGCAGGGCGCTAACTATGGCTACACCTTC.

The chain links TRBV7-2 to TRBJ2-1; no clear D. V was clipped by 8 bases and J by 6 bases, with 20 bases between them. Germline CDR1 SGHTA, CDR2 FQGNSA. The CDR3 totals 15 residues. The CDR3 DNA reads TGTGCCAGCCGGCCGGGTCCTGGGTCCGCCAATGAGCAGTTCTTC. As protein: CASRPGPGSANEQFF.

The V call is TRBV3-1 (or the pseudogene TRBV3-2), the J call TRBJ2-5; 7 bases line up with TRBD2. The germline V gene has CDR1 LGHDT and CDR2 YNNKEL (reference sequence). With V trimmed by 2 bases and J by 9 bases, 0 bases remained unmatched. This CDR3 contains 11 residues. CDR3 sequence (DNA): TGTGCCAGCAGCCAACGGGGGGCCCAGTACTTC. This translates into CASSQRGAQYF.

This CDR3 reads CASSLYGTGFTDTQYF. The CDR3 DNA reads TGTGCCAGCAGCTTGTACGGAACCGGTTTCACAGATACGCAGTATTTT. The chain employs TRBV7-9 and TRBJ2-3; D gene ambiguous. CDR3 length equals 16 residues. Trimming left V 3 bases short and J 2 bases short, with 15 bases between. CDR1 is SEHNR and CDR2 is FQNEAQ in the germline V gene (reference sequence).

The chain is built from TRBV29-1 and TRBJ2-1; 8 nucleotides align to TRBD2. The germline CDR1 and CDR2 sequences are SQVTM and ANQGSEA. There are 13 residues in the CDR3. The CDR3: CSRTPGGVNEQFF. The CDR3 coding sequence is TGCAGTCGCACACCCGGGGGGGTGAATGAGCAGTTCTTC.

The CDR3 region is CASGATYNEQFF. The CDR3 coding sequence is TGTGCTAGTGGTGCGACGTACAATGAGCAGTTCTTC. J is TRBJ2-1 and V is TRBV12-5, with D hard to call. V lost 5 bases to trimming and J lost 4 bases, with 6 bases between them. CDR1 and CDR2 from the germline V gene are LGHNT and FRNRAP. This CDR3 has 12 amino acids.

The rearrangement joins TRBV27 to TRBJ1-1; D remains unclear. Germline loops: CDR1 MNHEY, CDR2 SMNVEV (reference sequence). V lost 1 base and J lost 1, with 7 bases in between. The CDR3 runs to 14 residues. The CDR3 region has the DNA TGTGCCAGCAGTTTATATACAGAGAACACTGAAGCTTTCTTT. Its translation: CASSLYTENTEAFF.

The V call is TRBV5-1, the J call TRBJ1-1; TRBD1 aligns across 8 bases. The J segment lost 6 bases and the V segment lost 3 bases, leaving 7 bases of the junction unmatched. The CDR3 totals 14 residues. Germline V gene data show CDR1 as SGHRS and CDR2 as YFSETQ. The CDR3 region is CASSSATGVSEAFF. The CDR3 DNA sequence: TGCGCCAGCAGCTCAGCGACAGGGGTGTCTGAAGCTTTCTTT.

The chain couples TRBV7-8 to TRBJ2-5; tentative D call: TRBD1 (5 bases). Germline V CDR1 and CDR2: SGHVS, FQNEAQ. V was pared by 3 bases and J by 5 bases, with 13 bases between. The CDR3 has 14 amino acids. CDR3 protein: CASSLRQYQETQYF. Written as DNA, the CDR3 is TGTGCCAGCAGCTTGAGACAGTATCAGGAGACCCAGTACTTC.

As DNA, the CDR3 is TGTGCCAGCAATACGGGTAATGAAAAACTGTTTTTT. This translates into CASNTGNEKLFF. The chain carries TRBV12-3 or TRBV12-4 and TRBJ1-4, with D uncertain. The CDR3 is 12 residues long. Trimming removed 7 bases at V and 4 bases at J, with 7 bases between.

The CDR3: CAISPTTGEGGQPQHF. In DNA, the CDR3 is TGTGCCATCAGCCCTACGACAGGGGAAGGGGGTCAGCCCCAGCATTTT. V and J are TRBV10-3 and TRBJ1-5, with 8 bases that match TRBD1. There are 16 residues in the CDR3. Germline V lookup: CDR1 ENHRY, CDR2 SYGVKD. V shed 6 bases, J shed 6 bases, and the junction held 13 bases outside the gene matches.

V usage is TRBV5-1 and J usage is TRBJ2-1, with D perhaps TRBD1 or TRBD2 (6 bases each). Looked up from germline, CDR1 is SGHRS and CDR2 is YFSETQ. The CDR3 length is 15 residues. Trimming cost V 3 bases and J 12 bases, with 22 bases left between them. Written as DNA, the CDR3 is TGCGCCAGCAGCTCGGGGGCCCCGACAGTTTTGGGGCAGTTCTTC. Residues: CASSSGAPTVLGQFF.

This rearrangement joins TRBV11-3 to TRBJ1-1; weak D call: TRBD1 (5 bases). CDR3 size: 14 residues. The ends were cut back, 3 bases at V and 8 bases at J, with 16 bases in the middle. The V gene's germline CDR1 is SGHNT and CDR2 YENEEA. CDR3 DNA sequence: TGTGCCAGCAGCTTCGCTGGCCGGGGGGTGGAAGCTTTCTTT. This translates into CASSFAGRGVEAFF.